This T cell receptor beta chain was recorded in a study of T cells in localized non-small cell lung cancer. CDR1 is LNHDA and CDR2 is SQIVND in the germline V gene (reference sequence). The trim removed 7 bases at V and 0 bases at J, leaving 20 bases unmatched. The CDR3 length is 19 residues. Only in-frame clones appear in the TCRdb table, and some are missing; sequencing was by immunoSEQ multiplex PCR. The profile covers some 80,000 clones, with 84% appearing a single time and approximately 2.5% taken by the ten largest. The material sequenced was peripheral blood, taken before any cancer treatment. The TCR comes from a man aged 35-69 years with stage I lung adenocarcinoma. The V gene is TRBV19, the J gene TRBJ1-2; TRBD1 matches at 7 bases. CDR3 nucleotides: TGTGCCAGTATCAGAGGGGACAGCCTTCGGGCTGGCACTAACTATGGCTACACCTTC. This encodes CASIRGDSLRAGTNYGYTF.